This TCR beta chain was sequenced in a study of T cells in Graves' hyperthyroidism and ophthalmopathy. General study results and limits: The blood repertoire included most of the expanded thyroid clonotypes above 0.001.

The CDR3 regions of TCR beta were amplified from RNA transcripts. First-round RT-PCR with HTBI primers amplified the TCR CDR3 region. TCRdb independently ran MiXCR on the multiplex PCR reads; one entry per CDR3 protein. The data hold hundreds of thousands of distinct CDR3 sequences, with 14% to 15% observed a single time. Ten or more counts support this clonotype. The antigen is unknown. There are 17 residues in the CDR3. Trimming cost V 5 bases and J 0 bases, with 19 bases left between them. Germline CDR1 and CDR2: LNHDA and SQIVND (reference sequence). Ophthalmopathy cases met thresholds of Clinical Activity Score at least 3, NOSPECS grade at least 4 and duration under 3 months.

The TCR was taken from a man aged 18 to 35 with Graves' ophthalmopathy. The sequencing input was blood. This sequence joins TRBV19 and TRBJ1-1; perhaps TRBD1 as D (5 bases). The CDR3 sequence: CASSPLPGRYLNTEAFF. DNA of the CDR3: TGTGCCAGTAGTCCGCTACCGGGACGCTATCTGAACACTGAAGCTTTCTTT.